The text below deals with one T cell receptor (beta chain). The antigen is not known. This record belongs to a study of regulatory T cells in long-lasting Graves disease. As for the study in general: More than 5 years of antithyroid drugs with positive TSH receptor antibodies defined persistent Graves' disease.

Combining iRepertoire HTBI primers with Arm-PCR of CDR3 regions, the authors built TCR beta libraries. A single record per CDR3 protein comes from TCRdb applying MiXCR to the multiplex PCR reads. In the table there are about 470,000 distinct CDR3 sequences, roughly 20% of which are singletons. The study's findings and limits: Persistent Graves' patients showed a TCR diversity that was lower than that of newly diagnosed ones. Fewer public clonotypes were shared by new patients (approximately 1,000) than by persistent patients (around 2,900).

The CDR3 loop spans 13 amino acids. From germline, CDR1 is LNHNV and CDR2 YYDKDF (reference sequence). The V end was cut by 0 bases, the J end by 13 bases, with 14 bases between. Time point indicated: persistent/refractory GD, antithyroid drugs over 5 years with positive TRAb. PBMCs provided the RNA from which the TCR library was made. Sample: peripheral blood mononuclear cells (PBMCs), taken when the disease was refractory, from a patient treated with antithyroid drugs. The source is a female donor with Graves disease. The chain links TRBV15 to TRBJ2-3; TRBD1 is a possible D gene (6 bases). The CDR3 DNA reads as TGTGCCACCAGCAGAGATTCGACAGGACAAGAGTATTTT. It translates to CATSRDSTGQEYF.